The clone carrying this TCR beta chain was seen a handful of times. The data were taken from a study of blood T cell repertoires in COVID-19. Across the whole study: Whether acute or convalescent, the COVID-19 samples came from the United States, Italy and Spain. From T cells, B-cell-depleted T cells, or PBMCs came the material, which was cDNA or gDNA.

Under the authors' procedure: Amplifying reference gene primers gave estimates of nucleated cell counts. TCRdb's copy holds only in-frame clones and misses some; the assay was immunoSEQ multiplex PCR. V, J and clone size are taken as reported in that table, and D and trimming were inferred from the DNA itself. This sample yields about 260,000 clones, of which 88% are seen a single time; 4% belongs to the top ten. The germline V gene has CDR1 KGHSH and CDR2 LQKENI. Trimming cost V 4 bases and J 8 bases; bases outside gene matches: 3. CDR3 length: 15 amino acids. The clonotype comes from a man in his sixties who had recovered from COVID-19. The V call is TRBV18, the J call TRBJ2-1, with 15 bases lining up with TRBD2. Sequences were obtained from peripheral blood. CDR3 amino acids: CASSQGLAGGYEQFF. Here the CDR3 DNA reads TGTGCCAGCTCACAGGGACTAGCGGGGGGATATGAGCAGTTCTTC.